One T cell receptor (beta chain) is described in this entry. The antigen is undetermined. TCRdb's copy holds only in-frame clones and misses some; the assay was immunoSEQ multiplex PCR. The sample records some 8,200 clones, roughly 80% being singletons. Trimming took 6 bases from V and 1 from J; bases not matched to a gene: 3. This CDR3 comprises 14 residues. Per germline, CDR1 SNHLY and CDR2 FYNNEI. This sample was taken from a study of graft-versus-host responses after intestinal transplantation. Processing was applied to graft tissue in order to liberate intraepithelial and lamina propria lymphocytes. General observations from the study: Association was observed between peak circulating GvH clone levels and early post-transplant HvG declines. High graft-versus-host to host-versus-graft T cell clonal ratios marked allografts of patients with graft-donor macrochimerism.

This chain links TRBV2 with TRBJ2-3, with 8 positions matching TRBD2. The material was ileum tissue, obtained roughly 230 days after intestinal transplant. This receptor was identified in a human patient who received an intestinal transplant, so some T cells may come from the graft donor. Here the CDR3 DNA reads TGTGCCAGCAGCCTACTAGCGGGCACAGATACGCAGTATTTT. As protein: CASSLLAGTDTQYF.